The T cell receptor (beta chain) described here comes from a study of blood T cell repertoires in COVID-19. At the level of the study: T cells, B-cell-depleted T cells, or PBMCs provided the cDNA or gDNA that served as material.

Authors' data handling: Cell counts per sample came from amplifying reference gene primers. Method: immunoSEQ multiplex PCR; TCRdb's copy keeps in-frame clones and lacks some. The V and J calls and the clone size are those of that table, but D and trimming were determined from the DNA. The table includes 200,000 to 250,000 clones, 83% detected once. The TCR sequence derives from a woman in her twenties or thirties with COVID-19, enrolled during active disease. The sample consisted of peripheral blood.

The CDR3 spells CASSPGTSGVTDTQYF. DNA of the CDR3: TGTGCCAGCAGCCCGGGGACTAGCGGGGTGACAGATACGCAGTATTTT. V and J are TRBV11-3 and TRBJ2-3, with TRBD2 matching 13 bases. The CDR3 is 16 residues long. Germline CDR1 is SGHNT and CDR2 is YENEEA. Trimming cost V 5 bases and J 3 bases; bases outside gene matches: 5.